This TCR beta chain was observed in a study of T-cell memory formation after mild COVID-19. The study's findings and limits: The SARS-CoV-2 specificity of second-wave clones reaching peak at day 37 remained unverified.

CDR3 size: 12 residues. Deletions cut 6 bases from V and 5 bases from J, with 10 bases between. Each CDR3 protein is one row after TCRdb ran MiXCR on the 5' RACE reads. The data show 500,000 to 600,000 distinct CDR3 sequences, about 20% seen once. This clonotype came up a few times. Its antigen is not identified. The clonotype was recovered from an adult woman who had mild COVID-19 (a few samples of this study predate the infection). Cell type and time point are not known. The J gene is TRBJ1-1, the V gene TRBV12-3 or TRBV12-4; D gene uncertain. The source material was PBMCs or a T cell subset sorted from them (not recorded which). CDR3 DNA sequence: TGTGCCAGCAGGGCACCCGGGACTGAAGCTTTCTTT. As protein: CASRAPGTEAFF.